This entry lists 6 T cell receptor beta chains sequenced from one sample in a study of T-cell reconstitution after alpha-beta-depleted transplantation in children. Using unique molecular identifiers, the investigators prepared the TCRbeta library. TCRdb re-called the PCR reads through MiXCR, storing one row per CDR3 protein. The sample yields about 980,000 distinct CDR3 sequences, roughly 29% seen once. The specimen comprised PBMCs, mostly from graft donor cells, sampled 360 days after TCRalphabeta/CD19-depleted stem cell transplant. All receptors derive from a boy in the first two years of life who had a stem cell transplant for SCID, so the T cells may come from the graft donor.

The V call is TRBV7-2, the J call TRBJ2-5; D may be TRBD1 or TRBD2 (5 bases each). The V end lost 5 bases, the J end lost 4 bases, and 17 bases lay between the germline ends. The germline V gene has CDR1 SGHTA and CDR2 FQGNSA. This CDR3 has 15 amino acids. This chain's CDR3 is CASSRPQGVGETQYF. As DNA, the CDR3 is TGTGCCAGCAGCAGACCTCAGGGAGTTGGAGAGACCCAGTACTTC.

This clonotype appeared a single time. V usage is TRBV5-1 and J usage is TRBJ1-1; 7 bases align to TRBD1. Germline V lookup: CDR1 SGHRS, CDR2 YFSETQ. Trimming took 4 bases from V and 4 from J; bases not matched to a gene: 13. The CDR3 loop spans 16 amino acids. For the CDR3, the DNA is TGCGCCAGCAGCCTCGCGAGGACGGGACAGACCACTGAAGCTTTCTTT. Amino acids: CASSLARTGQTTEAFF.

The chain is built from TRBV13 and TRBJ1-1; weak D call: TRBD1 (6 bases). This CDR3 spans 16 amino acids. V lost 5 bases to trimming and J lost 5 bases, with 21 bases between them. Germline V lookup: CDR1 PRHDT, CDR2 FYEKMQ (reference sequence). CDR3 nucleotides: TGTGCCAGCAGCCCGGGACACCTATCCCCAAATACTGAAGCTTTCTTT. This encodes CASSPGHLSPNTEAFF.

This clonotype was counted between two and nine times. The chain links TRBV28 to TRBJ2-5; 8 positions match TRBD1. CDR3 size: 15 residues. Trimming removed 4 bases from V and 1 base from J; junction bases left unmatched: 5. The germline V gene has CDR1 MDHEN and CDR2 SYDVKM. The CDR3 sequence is CASSYGTGVQETQYF. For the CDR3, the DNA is TGTGCCAGCAGTTATGGGACAGGCGTCCAAGAGACCCAGTACTTC.

The CDR3, as DNA: TGTGCCAGCAGTTACTCGGCGGGGGGGCCATGGAGTGAGCAGTTCTTC. This encodes CASSYSAGGPWSEQFF. This sequence joins TRBV6-2 or TRBV6-3 and TRBJ2-1, with 9 bases aligning to TRBD2. CDR3 length: 16 residues. Germline assignment: CDR1 MNHEY and CDR2 SVGEGT. Trimming removed 0 bases from V and 9 bases from J; junction bases left unmatched: 9.

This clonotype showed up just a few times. For the CDR3, the DNA is TGTGCCAGCTCGGAAGGGGGAACCTCTGGGGCCAACGTCCTGACTTTC. As protein: CASSEGGTSGANVLTF. The J gene is TRBJ2-6, the V gene TRBV9, with a tentative D call TRBD1 (6 bases). Germline V gene lookup returns CDR1 SGDLS and CDR2 YYNGEE. V lost 7 bases to trimming and J lost 0 bases, with 14 bases between them. CDR3 length equals 16 residues.